This T cell receptor (beta chain) originates from a study of blood T cell repertoires in COVID-19. Sequenced by immunoSEQ multiplex PCR; TCRdb stores in-frame clones only, minus some. The table lists some 260,000 clones, 88% of them singletons. CDR3 length: 14 residues. CDR1 and CDR2 from the germline V gene are SGHNT and YENEEA. Trimming cost V 1 base and J 7 bases, with 11 bases left between them. Sequencing used peripheral blood. The sequence was collected from a human donor in a cohort sampled during active COVID-19. The rearrangement links TRBV11-3 to TRBJ2-1; D is ambiguous. The CDR3: CASSLGSLLNEQFF. Here the CDR3 DNA reads TGTGCCAGCAGCTTAGGAAGCCTTTTGAATGAGCAGTTCTTC.